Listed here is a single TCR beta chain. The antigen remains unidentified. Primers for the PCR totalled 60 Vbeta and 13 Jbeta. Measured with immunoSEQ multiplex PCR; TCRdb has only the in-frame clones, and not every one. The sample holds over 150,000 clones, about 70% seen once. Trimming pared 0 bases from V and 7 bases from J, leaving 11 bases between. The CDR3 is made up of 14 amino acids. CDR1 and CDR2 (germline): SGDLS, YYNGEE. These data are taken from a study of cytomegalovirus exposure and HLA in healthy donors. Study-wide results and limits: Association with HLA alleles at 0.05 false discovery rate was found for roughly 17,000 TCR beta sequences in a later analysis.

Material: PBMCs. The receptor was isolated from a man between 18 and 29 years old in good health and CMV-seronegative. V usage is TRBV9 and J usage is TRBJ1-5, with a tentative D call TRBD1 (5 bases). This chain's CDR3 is CASSVDGGNQPQHF. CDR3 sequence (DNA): TGTGCCAGCAGCGTAGATGGGGGGAACCAGCCCCAGCATTTT.